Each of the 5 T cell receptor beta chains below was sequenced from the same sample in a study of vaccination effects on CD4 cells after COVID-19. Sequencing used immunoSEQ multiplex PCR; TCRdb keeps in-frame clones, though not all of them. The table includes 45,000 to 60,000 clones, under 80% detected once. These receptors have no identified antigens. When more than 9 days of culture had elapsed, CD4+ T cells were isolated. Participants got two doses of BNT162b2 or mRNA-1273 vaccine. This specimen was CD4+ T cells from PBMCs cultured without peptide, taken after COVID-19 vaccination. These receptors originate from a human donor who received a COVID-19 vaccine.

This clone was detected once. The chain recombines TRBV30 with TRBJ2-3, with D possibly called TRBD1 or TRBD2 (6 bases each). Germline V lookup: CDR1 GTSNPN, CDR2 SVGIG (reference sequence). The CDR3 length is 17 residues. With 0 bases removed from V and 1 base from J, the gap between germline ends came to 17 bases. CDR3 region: CAWSVAPGAGRTDTQYF. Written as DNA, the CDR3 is TGTGCCTGGAGTGTAGCCCCAGGGGCGGGACGCACAGATACGCAGTATTTT.

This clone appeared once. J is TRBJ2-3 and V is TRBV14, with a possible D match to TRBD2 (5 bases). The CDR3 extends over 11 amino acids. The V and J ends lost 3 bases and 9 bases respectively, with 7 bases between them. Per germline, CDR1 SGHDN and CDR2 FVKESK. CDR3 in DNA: TGTGCCAGCAGCCATAGCGTAACGCAGTATTTT. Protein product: CASSHSVTQYF.

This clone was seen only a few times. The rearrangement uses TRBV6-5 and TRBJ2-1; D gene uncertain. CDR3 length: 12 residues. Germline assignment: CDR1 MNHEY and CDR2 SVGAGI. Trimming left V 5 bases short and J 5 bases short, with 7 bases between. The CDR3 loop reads CASSRYNNEQFF. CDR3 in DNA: TGTGCCAGCAGTCGCTACAACAATGAGCAGTTCTTC.

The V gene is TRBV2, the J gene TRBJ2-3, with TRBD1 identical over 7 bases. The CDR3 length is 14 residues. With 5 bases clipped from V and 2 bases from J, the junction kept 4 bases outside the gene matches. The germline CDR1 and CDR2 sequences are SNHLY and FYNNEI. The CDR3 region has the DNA TGTGCCAGCAGTAGACAGGGTATCACAGATACGCAGTATTTT. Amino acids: CASSRQGITDTQYF.

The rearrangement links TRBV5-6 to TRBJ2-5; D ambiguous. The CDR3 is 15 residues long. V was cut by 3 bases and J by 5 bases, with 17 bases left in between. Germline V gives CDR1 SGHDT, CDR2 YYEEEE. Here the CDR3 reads CASSSRRPNLETQYF. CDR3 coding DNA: TGTGCCAGCAGCTCTCGAAGACCAAACCTGGAGACCCAGTACTTC.